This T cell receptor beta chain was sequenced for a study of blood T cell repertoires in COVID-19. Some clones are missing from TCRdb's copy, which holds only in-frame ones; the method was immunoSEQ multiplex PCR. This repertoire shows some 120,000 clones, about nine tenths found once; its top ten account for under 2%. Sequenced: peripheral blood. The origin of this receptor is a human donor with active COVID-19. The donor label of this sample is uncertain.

CDR3 in amino acids: CASRVKITGPEQYF. CDR3 coding DNA: TGTGCCAGCAGGGTAAAAATAACAGGGCCTGAGCAGTACTTC. J is TRBJ2-7 and V is TRBV2, with a tentative D call TRBD1 (6 bases). CDR1 and CDR2 from the germline V gene are SNHLY and FYNNEI. The V gene lost 6 bases and the J gene lost 7 bases, with 19 bases spanning the gap. The CDR3 extends over 14 amino acids.